Reported below is one TCR beta chain. Its antigen has not been determined. There are no base qualities to consult, and no much larger clone falls within one base. The germline V gene encodes CDR1 KGHSH and CDR2 LQKENI. Its CDR3 holds 17 amino acids, cysteine through phenylalanine. Solely the CDR3 DNA is kept, with 51 bases framed from the first base. V is cut by 3 bases and J by 0 bases, and the space between the germline ends is 16 bases. The data stem from a study of T cell changes during pregnancy in multiple sclerosis (dated by TCRdb to the late 2010s). Concerning the study at large: The study examined how the T cell repertoire changed over the course of pregnancy in women with multiple sclerosis.

The library came from the immunoSEQ multiplex PCR assay. The table was pulled from immuneACCESS by TCRdb, which kept in-frame rearrangements only. Such tables lose some clones; where checked, under half of the loss comes from unresolved V genes, and the rest has no known cause. This sample holds some 60,000 clones; roughly 93% were observed only once. The ten top clones hold 0.35% to 0.45% of the sample. The sequences come from CD4+ T cells from peripheral blood mononuclear cells, collected before pregnancy. This clonotype was sampled from a female donor with multiple sclerosis, enrolled in a pregnancy study. Rearrangement joined TRBV18 to TRBJ2-3, with a tentative D gene TRBD1 over 5 matching bases. The CDR3 protein is CASSPTTGTTSTDTQYF. The sequenced DNA: TGTGCCAGCTCACCCACAACAGGAACTACTAGCACAGATACGCAGTATTTT.